This T cell receptor (beta chain) originates from a study of CD8+CD57+ T cells in acquired aplastic anemia. Study details: Sorted CD4+ and CD8+ cells yielded DNA averaging around 3.5 ug.

Trimming took off 6 bases at V and 3 bases at J, with 9 bases between the two ends. The CDR3 is made up of 14 amino acids. Germline loops: CDR1 LNHDA, CDR2 SQIVND (reference sequence). Regarding the study as a whole: The number of CD8+ CDR3 sequences shared by patients and controls was approximately 30. CD8+ Simpson's diversity in patients was not significantly different from that in controls.

Turning to this clonotype: Its antigen is still unknown.

Profiling that covered TCR beta VDJ and CDR3 relied on genomic DNA as its template. TCRdb reprocessed the reads with MiXCR, giving one entry per CDR3 protein. The sample has roughly 180,000 distinct CDR3 sequences, 35% to 50% seen once. The clonotype was recovered from a human donor in good health. The rearrangement links TRBV19 to TRBJ1-6; unclear D gene. Sequencing was performed on sorted CD4+, CD8+, or CD8+CD57+ T cells (not recorded which) from PBMCs. CDR3 DNA: TGTGCCAGTAGAGATCGGGACTATAATTCACCCCTCCACTTT. Its translation: CASRDRDYNSPLHF.